This T cell receptor beta chain was documented in a study of cytomegalovirus exposure and HLA in healthy donors. Vbeta (60) and Jbeta (13) primers were used in the PCR. The method was immunoSEQ multiplex PCR; TCRdb's version includes in-frame clones alone and lacks a portion of them. The sample table sets out tens of thousands of clones. The sample comprised PBMCs. This receptor was taken from a woman younger than 45 in good health and CMV-seropositive.

CDR3 bases: TGCAGCGTTGAAGCCGGGACTAGCGGGCTCACCTACGAGCAGTACTTC. Its translation is CSVEAGTSGLTYEQYF. V gene TRBV29-1 combines with J gene TRBJ2-7, with 12 bases fitting TRBD2. The CDR3 runs to 16 residues. Germline CDR1 SQVTM, CDR2 ANQGSEA. V trimming: 1 base; J trimming: 2 bases; junction bases outside the gene matches: 6.